In its sample, the clone carrying this T cell receptor beta chain was seen once. Its target is unknown. The germline V gene encodes CDR1 SGHNT and CDR2 YENEEA. The CDR3 has 12 residues. V was clipped by 2 bases and J by 11 bases, with 10 bases between them. Measured with immunoSEQ multiplex PCR; TCRdb has only the in-frame clones, and not every one. The sample includes approximately 100,000 clones, approximately 93% of them seen just once. This entry is derived from a study of siplizumab effects on memory and regulatory T cells. Notes on the study in general: Naive T cell populations appeared to exhibit greater diversity than memory cells and appeared to be major alloresponse contributors. In siplizumab conditions, mappable alloreactive CD4+ clones averaged around 69% Treg-derived, against around 30% in controls.

The sequencing sample was made of Tregs sorted from blood. The sequence came from a human donor in good health. The chain is built from TRBV11-3 and TRBJ2-1; D ambiguous. The CDR3 here is CASSLMDPQQFF. The DNA for the CDR3 is TGTGCCAGCAGCTTAATGGACCCCCAGCAGTTCTTC.